The source of this TCR beta chain is a study of preoperative IRX-2 immunotherapy in early breast cancer. This clone is medium-sized within its sample. Treatment specified: preoperative locoregional IRX-2 cytokine immunotherapy. Patients received preoperative, locoregional IRX-2 cytokine immunotherapy in a phase Ib study. Trimming cost V 6 bases and J 0 bases, with 12 bases left between them. Germline V gene sequence: CDR1 GTSNPN, CDR2 SVGIG (reference sequence). This CDR3 region has 14 residues. TCRdb's copy holds only in-frame clones and misses some; the assay was immunoSEQ multiplex PCR. The sample contains around 30,000 clones, roughly four fifths of which appear only once.

The receptor's source is a human donor with breast cancer. The source material was lymph node tissue, sampled from a patient treated with IRX-2 immunotherapy. The chain recombines TRBV30 with TRBJ1-3; D unresolved. CDR3 sequence: CACPGWGSGNTIYF. The CDR3 DNA sequence: TGTGCCTGCCCGGGTTGGGGCTCTGGAAACACCATATATTTT.